This TCR beta chain was captured by sequencing in a study of blood T cell repertoires in COVID-19. Study as a whole: COVID-19 samples collected from the United States, Italy and Spain covered acute and convalescent phases. PBMCs, B-cell-depleted T cells, or T cells provided the cDNA or gDNA that made up the material.

The germline V gene encodes CDR1 KGHSH and CDR2 LQKENI. CDR3 length: 16 residues. V lost 1 base to trimming and J lost 2 bases, with 14 bases between them. Authors' methods: Reference gene primer amplification gave nucleated cell count estimates. TCRdb's copy holds only in-frame clones and misses some; the assay was immunoSEQ multiplex PCR. V and J calls and clone size are given by that table; D and trimming were obtained from the DNA. The data show about 130,000 clones, about 76% seen once. Sequenced: peripheral blood. The chain uses TRBV18 and TRBJ2-5; D remains ambiguous. This clonotype originated in a man aged 80 or over with acute or convalescent COVID-19. The CDR3 here is CASSPLGPPAQETQYF. In DNA, the CDR3 is TGTGCCAGCTCACCACTGGGCCCTCCTGCGCAAGAGACCCAGTACTTC.